The next 25 T cell receptor beta chains were all read from a single sample in a study of T cells in localized non-small cell lung cancer. Here immunoSEQ multiplex PCR was the method, and the copy in TCRdb shows in-frame clones only, minus some. This table has roughly 67,000 clones, just under 85% appearing once. The sample was peripheral blood, taken before any cancer treatment. The origin of the receptors is a female donor at least 60 years old with stage I lung adenocarcinoma.

The chain links TRBV25-1 to TRBJ1-3, with unresolved D. CDR3 size: 12 residues. Germline V gene data show CDR1 as MGHDK and CDR2 as SYGVNS. Trimming cost V 7 bases and J 5 bases, with 9 bases left between them. The CDR3 DNA reads as TGTGCCAGCATAGGCAGTAGAAACACCATATATTTT. This encodes CASIGSRNTIYF.

The genes are TRBV25-1 and TRBJ2-5; D possibly corresponds to TRBD2 (6 bases). Germline V gene data show CDR1 as MGHDK and CDR2 as SYGVNS. With 6 bases removed from V and 0 bases from J, the gap between germline ends came to 14 bases. CDR3 size: 15 residues. The CDR3 nucleotides are TGTGCCAGCAGCGGGAGCAGAGGCGACCAAGAGACCCAGTACTTC. It encodes CASSGSRGDQETQYF.

This chain connects TRBV6-5 to TRBJ1-5; the match to TRBD1 covers 10 bases. J lost 4 bases, V lost 6 bases, and 6 bases had no gene match. Germline V CDR1 and CDR2: MNHEY, SVGAGI. The length of the CDR3 is 15 residues. The CDR3 nucleotides read TGTGCCAGCAGGATCGGGACAGGGGCAAATCAGCCCCAGCATTTT. Translated, it gives CASRIGTGANQPQHF.

The J gene is TRBJ1-1, the V gene TRBV19; D unclear. In germline, CDR1 is LNHDA, CDR2 SQIVND (reference sequence). The CDR3 sequence is 16 residues long. With 2 bases removed from V and 0 bases from J, the gap between germline ends came to 13 bases. The CDR3 loop reads CASSISPPSLNTEAFF. The CDR3 DNA sequence: TGTGCCAGTAGTATATCACCCCCGAGTTTGAACACTGAAGCTTTCTTT.

The chain links TRBV7-2 to TRBJ1-2, with D maybe TRBD1 (5 bases). Germline CDR1 reads SGHTA; CDR2 reads FQGNSA. The CDR3 consists of 13 residues. V lost 5 bases and J lost 7, with 14 bases in between. This CDR3 is CASSKGPRVGYTF. CDR3 in DNA: TGTGCCAGCAGCAAGGGACCACGCGTTGGCTACACCTTC.

V is TRBV7-9 and J is TRBJ1-2, with TRBD1 matching 7 bases. The CDR3 is made up of 15 amino acids. With V trimmed by 0 bases and J by 6 bases, 7 bases remained unmatched. CDR1 and CDR2 from the germline V gene are SEHNR and FQNEAQ (reference sequence). The CDR3 is CASSLARWQGDGYTF. The DNA of the CDR3 is TGTGCCAGCAGCTTAGCGCGGTGGCAGGGGGATGGCTACACCTTC.

V usage is TRBV2 and J usage is TRBJ2-7; weak D call: TRBD2 (6 bases). Trimming cost V 7 bases and J 1 base, with 8 bases left between them. In germline, CDR1 is SNHLY, CDR2 FYNNEI. The CDR3 has 12 residues. CDR3 in amino acids: CASTRDSYEQYF. CDR3 sequence (DNA): TGTGCCAGCACGCGGGATTCCTACGAGCAGTACTTC.

The rearrangement uses TRBV5-1 and TRBJ2-7; 9 bases line up with TRBD1. The CDR3 consists of 15 residues. Germline loops: CDR1 SGHRS, CDR2 YFSETQ. Trimming removed 2 bases from V and 5 bases from J; junction bases left unmatched: 8. The CDR3 here is CASSFYGTGTNEQYF. The CDR3 nucleotides read TGCGCCAGCAGCTTTTACGGGACAGGGACCAACGAGCAGTACTTC.

V and J are TRBV15 and TRBJ2-2; 7 nucleotides line up with TRBD1. Per germline, CDR1 LNHNV and CDR2 YYDKDF (reference sequence). J was trimmed by 2 bases and V by 4 bases; bases with no gene match: 4. This CDR3 comprises 15 residues. The chain's CDR3 is CATSIDRVNTGELFF. The CDR3 nucleotides are TGTGCCACCAGCATAGACAGGGTTAACACCGGGGAGCTGTTTTTT.

This clone was recorded only once. The rearrangement links TRBV6-4 to TRBJ2-7, with 9 bases fitting TRBD1. With 9 bases clipped from V and 4 bases from J, the junction kept 13 bases outside the gene matches. Germline CDR1 reads MRHNA; CDR2 reads SNTAGT. CDR3 length: 15 residues. As DNA, the CDR3 is TGTGCCAGGGAAAGGACAGGGGATATAATATACGAGCAGTACTTC. Amino acids: CARERTGDIIYEQYF.

The rearrangement links TRBV9 to TRBJ2-1; TRBD2 matches 9 bases. Germline V gives CDR1 SGDLS, CDR2 YYNGEE. V lost 3 bases to trimming and J lost 3 bases; unmatched junction nucleotides: 25. The CDR3 length is 22 residues. CDR3 sequence (DNA): TGTGCCAGCAGCGGGGCCGGGGGAGGTGCTAGCGGGGCAGAGTACAGCTACAATGAGCAGTTCTTC. Protein product: CASSGAGGGASGAEYSYNEQFF.

The V and J genes are TRBV6-4 and TRBJ2-2, with no clear D. This CDR3 is 12 amino acids long. V lost 3 bases and J lost 8, with 7 bases in between. CDR1 and CDR2 from the germline V gene are MRHNA and SNTAGT. The CDR3 here is CASSDWRGELFF. CDR3 DNA sequence: TGTGCCAGCAGTGATTGGAGAGGGGAGCTGTTTTTT.

The V call is TRBV5-6, the J call TRBJ2-7; either TRBD1 or TRBD2 may supply D (5 bases each). Germline V lookup: CDR1 SGHDT, CDR2 YYEEEE. CDR3 length: 16 residues. Between the trimmed V and J ends, which lost 2 bases and 1 base, there was a span of 16 bases. The CDR3 sequence: CASSFLGPGSSYEQYF. For the CDR3, the DNA is TGTGCCAGCAGCTTTCTCGGGCCAGGGAGTTCCTACGAGCAGTACTTC.

The rearrangement joins TRBV6-1 to TRBJ1-3, with 8 bases identical to TRBD1. V lost 8 bases to trimming and J lost 0 bases; unmatched junction nucleotides: 6. The CDR3 consists of 15 residues. Germline lookup yields CDR1 MNHNS and CDR2 SASEGT. DNA for the CDR3: TGTGCCAGCGACCGGACAGGGAACTCTGGAAACACCATATATTTT. Translated: CASDRTGNSGNTIYF.

The chain combines TRBV11-1 with TRBJ2-3; D possibly matches TRBD1 or TRBD2 (5 bases each). Deletions cut 4 bases from V and 0 bases from J, with 8 bases between. Germline CDR1 SGHAT, CDR2 FQDESV (reference sequence). The CDR3 runs 14 residues. CDR3 sequence: CASSWDLSTDTQYF. DNA of the CDR3: TGTGCCAGCAGCTGGGACCTGAGCACAGATACGCAGTATTTT.

V gene TRBV6-5 combines with J gene TRBJ2-1; no firm D call. The CDR3 contains 14 residues. CDR1 is MNHEY, CDR2 SVGAGI, per germline. V shed 4 bases and J shed 7 bases, with 14 bases lying between them. The CDR3 loop is CASSLSRLPNEQFF. CDR3 nucleotide sequence: TGTGCCAGCAGTTTATCAAGACTCCCTAATGAGCAGTTCTTC.

J is TRBJ1-5 and V is TRBV5-6; D uncertain. The ends were cut back, 3 bases at V and 0 bases at J, with 10 bases in the middle. Germline V gene data show CDR1 as SGHDT and CDR2 as YYEEEE. This CDR3 comprises 15 residues. CDR3 amino acids: CASSSNDGSNQPQHF. The CDR3 DNA reads as TGTGCCAGCAGCTCGAACGACGGTAGCAATCAGCCCCAGCATTTT.

The genes are TRBV7-3 and TRBJ2-1, with 7 bases matching TRBD2. CDR1 is SGHTA, CDR2 FQGTGA, per germline. Losses at the gene ends were 5 bases for V and 10 bases for J; bases not matched to a gene: 11. CDR3 length equals 14 residues. The CDR3 sequence is CASSPMTSYGEQFF. CDR3 bases: TGTGCCAGCAGCCCTATGACTAGCTATGGGGAGCAGTTCTTC.

The rearrangement links TRBV29-1 to TRBJ1-3; TRBD1 agrees at 8 bases. CDR3 length: 16 residues. The germline V gene has CDR1 SQVTM and CDR2 ANQGSEA. Here the CDR3 DNA reads TGCAGTGCGGCCGGGACAGGCTGGTCCTCTGGAAACACCATATATTTT. It specifies CSAAGTGWSSGNTIYF.

The count of this clone is one. The chain combines TRBV7-9 with TRBJ2-7; 14 positions match TRBD2. V gave up 5 bases and J gave up 4 bases; unmatched junction bases: 4. Per germline, CDR1 SEHNR and CDR2 FQNEAQ (reference sequence). The CDR3 is made up of 15 amino acids. DNA of the CDR3: TGTGCCAGCAGCAGACTAGCGGGAGGGGGGTACGAGCAGTACTTC. Protein: CASSRLAGGGYEQYF.

This sequence joins TRBV27 and TRBJ1-1, with unresolved D. The CDR3 length is 12 residues. V was cut by 5 bases and J by 4 bases, with 8 bases left in between. Germline CDR1 MNHEY, CDR2 SMNVEV (reference sequence). The CDR3 here is CASSQVGTEAFF. The CDR3 nucleotides are TGTGCCAGCAGTCAGGTTGGCACTGAAGCTTTCTTT.

V gene TRBV18 combines with J gene TRBJ2-6; the D is unclear. V was clipped by 6 bases and J by 0 bases, with 15 bases between them. This CDR3 has 17 amino acids. Germline CDR1 reads KGHSH; CDR2 reads LQKENI. CDR3 nucleotide sequence: TGTGCCAGCTCGCGGATCCAGCAGCTCTCTGGGGCCAACGTCCTGACTTTC. Protein: CASSRIQQLSGANVLTF.

The chain couples TRBV5-4 to TRBJ2-5, with 8 bases that match TRBD2. Germline loops: CDR1 SGHNT, CDR2 YYREEE (reference sequence). V lost 4 bases to trimming and J lost 5 bases; unmatched junction nucleotides: 7. The CDR3 runs 14 residues. CDR3 nucleotides: TGTGCCAGCAGCACGGGACTAGTTGAGGAGACCCAGTACTTC. Its protein product is CASSTGLVEETQYF.

The V gene is TRBV25-1, the J gene TRBJ2-5, with a possible D match to TRBD1 (6 bases). CDR1 is MGHDK and CDR2 is SYGVNS in the germline V gene. The CDR3 has 14 residues. Trimming left V 3 bases short and J 2 bases short, with 10 bases between. CDR3 DNA: TGTGCCAGCAGTGATTTGAGGGGGCAAGAGACCCAGTACTTC. This gives the protein CASSDLRGQETQYF.

This chain uses TRBV19 with TRBJ1-2; TRBD1 is a possible D gene (5 bases). CDR3 length equals 19 residues. V was pared by 0 bases and J by 2 bases, with 22 bases between. Germline V CDR1 and CDR2: LNHDA, SQIVND (reference sequence). As DNA, the CDR3 is TGTGCCAGTAGTATAGATCTGGCAGGGACCCTGGGACGCAACTATGGCTACACCTTC. Amino acids: CASSIDLAGTLGRNYGYTF.